This TCR beta chain appears in the sequencing data of a study of long-term antiretroviral therapy in people with HIV. The study's findings and limits: The study collected no data on ART adherence, viral resistance or therapy changes. Although diversity increased after ART, it remained lower than in transplant donor controls.

As regards this clone: No antigen is known for it.

Investigators performed immunoSEQ version v3.0 at survey level. The assay was immunoSEQ multiplex PCR, and TCRdb's table has in-frame clones only and misses some. The data contain some 45,000 clones, more than 75% of them singletons. The sample was unsorted PBMCs, taken 0.1 years before starting antiretroviral therapy. The sequence was collected from a woman in her fifties or sixties with HIV.

CDR3 coding DNA: TGTGCCAGCACCCGGGATCTAGGGGAAAAACTGTTTTTT. Encoded protein: CASTRDLGEKLFF. The rearrangement uses TRBV5-4 and TRBJ1-4, with D unclear. The germline V gene encodes CDR1 SGHNT and CDR2 YYREEE (reference sequence). Trimming took 6 bases from V and 8 from J, leaving 14 bases between them. The CDR3 runs 13 residues.